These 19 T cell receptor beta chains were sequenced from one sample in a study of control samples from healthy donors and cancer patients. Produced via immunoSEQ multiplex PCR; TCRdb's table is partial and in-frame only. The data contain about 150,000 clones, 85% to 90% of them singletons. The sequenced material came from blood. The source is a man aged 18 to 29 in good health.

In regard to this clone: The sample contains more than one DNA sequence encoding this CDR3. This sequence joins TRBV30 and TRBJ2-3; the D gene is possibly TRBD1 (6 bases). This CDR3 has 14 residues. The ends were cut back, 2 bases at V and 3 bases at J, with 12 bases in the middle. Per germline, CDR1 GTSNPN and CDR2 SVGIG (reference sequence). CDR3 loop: CAWSPGQGTDTQYF. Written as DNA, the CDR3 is TGTGCCTGGAGTCCCGGCCAGGGGACAGATACGCAGTATTTT.

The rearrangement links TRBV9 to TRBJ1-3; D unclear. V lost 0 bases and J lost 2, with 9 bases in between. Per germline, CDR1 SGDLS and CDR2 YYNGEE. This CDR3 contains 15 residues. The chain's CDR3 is CASSVDISPGNTIYF. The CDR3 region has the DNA TGTGCCAGCAGCGTAGACATATCACCTGGAAACACCATATATTTT.

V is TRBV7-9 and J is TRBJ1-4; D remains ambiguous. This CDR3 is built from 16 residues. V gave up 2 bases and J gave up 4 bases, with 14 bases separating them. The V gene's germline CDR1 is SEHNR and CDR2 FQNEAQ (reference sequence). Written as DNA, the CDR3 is TGTGCCAGCAGCTTATCGGGTGGACGGCTTAATGAAAAACTGTTTTTT. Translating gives CASSLSGGRLNEKLFF.

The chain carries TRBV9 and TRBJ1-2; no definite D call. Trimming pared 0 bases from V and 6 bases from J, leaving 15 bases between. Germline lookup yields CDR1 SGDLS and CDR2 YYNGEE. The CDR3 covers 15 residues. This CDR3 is CASSVDPRARDGYTF. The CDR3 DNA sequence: TGTGCCAGCAGCGTAGATCCGAGGGCTCGCGATGGCTACACCTTC.

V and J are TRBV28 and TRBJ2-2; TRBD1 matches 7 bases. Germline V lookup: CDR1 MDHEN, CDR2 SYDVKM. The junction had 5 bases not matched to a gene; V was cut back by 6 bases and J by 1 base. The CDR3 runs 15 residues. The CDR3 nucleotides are TGTGCCAGCAGGCCCGGGACAGAGAACACCGGGGAGCTGTTTTTT. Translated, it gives CASRPGTENTGELFF.

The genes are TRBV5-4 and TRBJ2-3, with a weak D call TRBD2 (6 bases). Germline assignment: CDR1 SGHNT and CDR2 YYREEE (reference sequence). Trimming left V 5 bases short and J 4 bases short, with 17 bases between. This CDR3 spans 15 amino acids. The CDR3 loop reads CASSQNPGAPDTQYF. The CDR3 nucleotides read TGTGCCAGCAGTCAAAATCCGGGAGCCCCAGATACGCAGTATTTT.

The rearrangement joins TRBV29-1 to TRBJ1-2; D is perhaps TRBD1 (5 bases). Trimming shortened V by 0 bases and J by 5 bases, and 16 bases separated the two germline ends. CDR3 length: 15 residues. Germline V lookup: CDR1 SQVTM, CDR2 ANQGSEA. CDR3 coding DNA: TGCAGCGTTGAAGAAGCTACCTGGGCAGGGTATGGCTACACCTTC. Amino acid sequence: CSVEEATWAGYGYTF.

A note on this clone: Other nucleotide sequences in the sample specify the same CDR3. CDR3 in amino acids: CASSGDRRHNEQFF. In DNA, the CDR3 is TGTGCCAGCAGTGGGGATCGCAGGCACAATGAGCAGTTCTTC. The chain couples TRBV2 to TRBJ2-1, with D unresolved. The CDR3 is 14 amino acids. With 4 bases removed from V and 5 bases from J, the gap between germline ends came to 12 bases. Per the germline V gene, CDR1 is SNHLY and CDR2 is FYNNEI.

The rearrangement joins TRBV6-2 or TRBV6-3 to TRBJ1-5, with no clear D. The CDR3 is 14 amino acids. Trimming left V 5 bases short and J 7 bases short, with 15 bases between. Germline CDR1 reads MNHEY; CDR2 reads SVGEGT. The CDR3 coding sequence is TGTGCCAGCAGTCCCGCCACTCCAAGGCAGCCCCAGCATTTT. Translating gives CASSPATPRQPQHF.

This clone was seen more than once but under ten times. The CDR3: CASRPAGGSYNEQFF. The CDR3 DNA is TGTGCCAGCAGACCGGCGGGTGGCTCCTACAATGAGCAGTTCTTC. This chain links TRBV7-9 with TRBJ2-1; possible D gene TRBD2, 5 bases. CDR3 length: 15 residues. Trimming removed 6 bases at V and 0 bases at J, with 12 bases between. Germline-derived CDR1 and CDR2 are SEHNR and FQNEAQ (reference sequence).

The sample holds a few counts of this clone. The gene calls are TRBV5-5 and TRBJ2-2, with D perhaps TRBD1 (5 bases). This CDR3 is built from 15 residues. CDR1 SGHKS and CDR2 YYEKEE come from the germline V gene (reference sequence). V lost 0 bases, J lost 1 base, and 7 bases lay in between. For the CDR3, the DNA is TGTGCCAGCAGCTTGGGGACAATGAACACCGGGGAGCTGTTTTTT. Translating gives CASSLGTMNTGELFF. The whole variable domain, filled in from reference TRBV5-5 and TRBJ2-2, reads DAGVTQSPTHLIKTRGQQVTLRCSPISGHKSVSWYQQVLGQGPQFIFQYYEKEERGRGNFPDRFSARQFPNYSSELNVNALLLGDSALYLCASSLGTMNTGELFFGEGSRLTVL.

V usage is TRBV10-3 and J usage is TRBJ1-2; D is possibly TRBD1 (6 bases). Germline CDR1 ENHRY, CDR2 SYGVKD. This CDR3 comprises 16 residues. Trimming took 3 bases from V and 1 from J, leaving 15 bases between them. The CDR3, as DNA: TGTGCCATCAGTGATCCCGCGTCCAGGGGTAACTATGGCTACACCTTC. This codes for CAISDPASRGNYGYTF.

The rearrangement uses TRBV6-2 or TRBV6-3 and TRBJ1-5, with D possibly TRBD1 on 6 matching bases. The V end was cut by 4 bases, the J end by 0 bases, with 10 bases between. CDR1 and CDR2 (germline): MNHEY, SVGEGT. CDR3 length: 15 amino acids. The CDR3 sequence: CASSSQGYSNQPQHF. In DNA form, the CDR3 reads TGTGCCAGCAGTTCACAGGGCTATAGCAATCAGCCCCAGCATTTT.

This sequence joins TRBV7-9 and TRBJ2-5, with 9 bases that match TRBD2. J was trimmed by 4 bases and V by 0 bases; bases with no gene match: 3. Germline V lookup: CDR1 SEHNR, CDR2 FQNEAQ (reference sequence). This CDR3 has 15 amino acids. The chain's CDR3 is CASSLALAGRETQYF. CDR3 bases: TGTGCCAGCAGCTTAGCCCTAGCGGGGCGAGAGACCCAGTACTTC.

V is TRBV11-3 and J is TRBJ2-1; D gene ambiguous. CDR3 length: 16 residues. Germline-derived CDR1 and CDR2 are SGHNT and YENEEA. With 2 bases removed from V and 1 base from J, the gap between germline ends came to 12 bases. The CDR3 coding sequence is TGTGCCAGCAGCTTATCTAGTTCAAGATCCTACAATGAGCAGTTCTTC. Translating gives CASSLSSSRSYNEQFF. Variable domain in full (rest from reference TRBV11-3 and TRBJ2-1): EAGVVQSPRYKIIEKKQPVAFWCNPISGHNTLYWYLQNLGQGPELLIRYENEEAVDDSQLPKDRFSAERLKGVDSTLKIQPAELGDSAVYLCASSLSSSRSYNEQFFGPGTRLTVL.

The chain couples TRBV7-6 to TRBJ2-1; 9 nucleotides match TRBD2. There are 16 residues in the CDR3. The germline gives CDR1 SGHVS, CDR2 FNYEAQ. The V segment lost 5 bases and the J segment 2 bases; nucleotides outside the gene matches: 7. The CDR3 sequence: CASSLTLAGTYNEQFF. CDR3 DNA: TGTGCCAGCAGCCTCACGCTAGCGGGGACCTACAATGAGCAGTTCTTC.

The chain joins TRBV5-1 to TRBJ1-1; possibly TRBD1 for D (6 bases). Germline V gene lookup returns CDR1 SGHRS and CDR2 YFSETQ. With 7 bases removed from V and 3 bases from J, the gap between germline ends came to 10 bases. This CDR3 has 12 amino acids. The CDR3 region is CASAQGDTEAFF. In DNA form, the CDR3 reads TGCGCCAGCGCACAGGGTGACACTGAAGCTTTCTTT.

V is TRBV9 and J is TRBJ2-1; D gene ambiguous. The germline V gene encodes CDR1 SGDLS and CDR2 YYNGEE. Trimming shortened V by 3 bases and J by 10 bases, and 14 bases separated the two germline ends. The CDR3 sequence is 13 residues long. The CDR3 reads CASSGAGSREQFF. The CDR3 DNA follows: TGTGCCAGCAGCGGAGCCGGAAGTAGGGAGCAGTTCTTC.

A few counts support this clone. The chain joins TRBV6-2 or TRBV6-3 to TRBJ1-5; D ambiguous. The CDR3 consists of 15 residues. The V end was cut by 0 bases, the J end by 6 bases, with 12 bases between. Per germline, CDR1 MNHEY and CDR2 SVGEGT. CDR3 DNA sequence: TGTGCCAGCAGTTACTCGGCCCAGAACGGTCAGCCCCAGCATTTT. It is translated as CASSYSAQNGQPQHF.